Only a few counts were recorded for the clone carrying this T cell receptor beta chain. Its antigen remains unidentified. This record belongs to a study of cytotoxic CD8 clonotypes in ibrutinib-treated CLL. Study at large: Response samples were taken after a median around 13 months of treatment, range 6 to 36. Whole-study results and caveats: Baseline levels were approached again at progression, after clonality had risen at ibrutinib response.

The germline CDR1 and CDR2 sequences are MGHRA and YSYEKL. This CDR3 is 16 amino acids long. The V end was cut by 0 bases, the J end by 7 bases, with 15 bases between. Sequenced by immunoSEQ multiplex PCR; TCRdb stores in-frame clones only, minus some. Found here are some 92,000 clones, 60% to 80% of them singletons; the top ten hold 20% to 25%. The source was PBMCs, collected after 24 months of ibrutinib treatment. J is TRBJ2-2 and V is TRBV4-1; TRBD2 is a possible D gene (6 bases). This clonotype was obtained from a human donor with chronic lymphocytic leukemia. CDR3 loop: CASSQDPGGRGGELFF. CDR3 nucleotides: TGCGCCAGCAGCCAAGACCCCGGAGGGCGCGGCGGGGAGCTGTTTTTT.